This TCR beta chain came from a study of shared clonotypes between healthy human individuals. Whole-study findings and limits: Only blood was sampled, and tissue TCR repertoires likely differ from blood ones. Represented diversity, genetic and exposure-history alike, was limited by few donors.

V was shortened by 3 bases and J by 0 bases, with 5 bases between the two germline ends. The CDR3 length is 13 residues. Germline V gene sequence: CDR1 MNHEY, CDR2 SMNVEV (reference sequence). Turning to this clone: Its antigen remains unidentified.

Genomic DNA of every subset was divided equally among multiple immunoSEQ plates. The protocol was immunoSEQ multiplex PCR, while the TCRdb copy is restricted to in-frame clones and leaves out a portion. This sample has around 500,000 clones, with 81% found just once. The TCR was taken from a middle-aged woman in good health. Some clones in this sample may be carry-over from other donors' samples. This chain joins TRBV27 and TRBJ1-2; D unclear. Source material: PBMCs. DNA of the CDR3: TGTGCCAGCAGTTTCAGGCCTAACTATGGCTACACCTTC. It translates to CASSFRPNYGYTF.